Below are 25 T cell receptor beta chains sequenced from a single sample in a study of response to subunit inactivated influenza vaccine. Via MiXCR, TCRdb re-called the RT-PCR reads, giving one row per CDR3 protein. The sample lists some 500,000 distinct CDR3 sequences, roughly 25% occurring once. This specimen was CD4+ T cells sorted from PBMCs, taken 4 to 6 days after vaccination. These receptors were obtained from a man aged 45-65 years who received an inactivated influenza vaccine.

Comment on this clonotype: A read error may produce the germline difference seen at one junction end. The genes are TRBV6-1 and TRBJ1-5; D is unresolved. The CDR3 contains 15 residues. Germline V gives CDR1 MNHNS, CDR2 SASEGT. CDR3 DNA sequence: TGTGCCAGCAGAGAAGTGGAGTATAGCAATCAGCCGCAGCATTTT. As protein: CASREVEYSNQPQHF.

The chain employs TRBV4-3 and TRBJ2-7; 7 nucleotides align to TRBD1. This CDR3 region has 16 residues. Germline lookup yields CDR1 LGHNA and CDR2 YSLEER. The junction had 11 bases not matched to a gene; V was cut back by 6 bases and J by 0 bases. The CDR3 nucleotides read TGCGCCAGCAGTCAAAACAGGGGCCTTAGCTCCTACGAGCAGTACTTC. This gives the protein CASSQNRGLSSYEQYF.

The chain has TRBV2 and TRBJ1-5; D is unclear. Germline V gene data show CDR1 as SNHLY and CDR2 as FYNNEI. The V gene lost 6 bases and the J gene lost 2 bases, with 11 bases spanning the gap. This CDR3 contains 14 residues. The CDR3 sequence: CASSDRDGNQPQHF. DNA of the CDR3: TGTGCCAGCAGCGACCGGGATGGCAATCAGCCCCAGCATTTT.

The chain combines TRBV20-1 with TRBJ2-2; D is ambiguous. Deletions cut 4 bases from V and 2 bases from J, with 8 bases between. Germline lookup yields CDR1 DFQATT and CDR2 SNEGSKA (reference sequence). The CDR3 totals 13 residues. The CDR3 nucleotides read TGCAGTGCTAAGTTCAGTAACACCGGGGAGCTGTTTTTT. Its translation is CSAKFSNTGELFF.

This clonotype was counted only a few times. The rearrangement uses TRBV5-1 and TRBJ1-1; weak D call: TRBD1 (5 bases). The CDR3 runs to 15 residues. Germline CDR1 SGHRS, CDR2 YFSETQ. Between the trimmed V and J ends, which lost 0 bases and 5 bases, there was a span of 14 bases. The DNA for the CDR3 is TGCGCCAGCAGCTTGGAAGGGACCACGGGGACTGAAGCTTTCTTT. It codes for CASSLEGTTGTEAFF.

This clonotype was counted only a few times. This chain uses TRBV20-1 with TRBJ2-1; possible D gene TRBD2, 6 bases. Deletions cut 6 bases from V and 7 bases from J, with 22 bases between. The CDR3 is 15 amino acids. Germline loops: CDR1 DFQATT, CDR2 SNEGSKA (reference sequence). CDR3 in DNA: TGCAGTGCCCTCTCGGGGGACTTGCATATAAATGAGCAGTTCTTC. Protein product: CSALSGDLHINEQFF.

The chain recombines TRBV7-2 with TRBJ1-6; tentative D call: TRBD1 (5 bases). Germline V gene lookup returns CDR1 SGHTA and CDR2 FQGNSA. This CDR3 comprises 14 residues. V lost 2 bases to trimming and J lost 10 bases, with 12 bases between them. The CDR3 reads CASSLMGQGSPLHF. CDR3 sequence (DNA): TGTGCCAGCAGCTTAATGGGGCAAGGATCACCCCTCCACTTT.

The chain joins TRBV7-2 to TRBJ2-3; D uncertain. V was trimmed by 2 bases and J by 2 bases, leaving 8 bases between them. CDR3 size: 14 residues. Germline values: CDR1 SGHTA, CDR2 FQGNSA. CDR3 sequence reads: CASSLRRLTDTQYF. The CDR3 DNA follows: TGTGCCAGCAGCTTAAGGCGGCTCACAGATACGCAGTATTTT. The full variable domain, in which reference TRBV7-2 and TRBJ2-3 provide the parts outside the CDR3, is GAGVSQSPSNKVTEKGKDVELRCDPISGHTALYWYRQSLGQGLEFLIYFQGNSAPDKSGLPSDRFSAERTGGSVSTLTIQRTQQEDSAVYLCASSLRRLTDTQYFGPGTRLTVL.

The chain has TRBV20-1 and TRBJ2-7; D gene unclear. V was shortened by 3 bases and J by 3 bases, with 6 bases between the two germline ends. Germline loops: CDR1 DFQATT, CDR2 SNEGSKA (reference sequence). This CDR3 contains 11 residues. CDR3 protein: CSARKGYEQYF. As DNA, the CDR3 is TGCAGTGCTAGGAAGGGCTACGAGCAGTACTTC.

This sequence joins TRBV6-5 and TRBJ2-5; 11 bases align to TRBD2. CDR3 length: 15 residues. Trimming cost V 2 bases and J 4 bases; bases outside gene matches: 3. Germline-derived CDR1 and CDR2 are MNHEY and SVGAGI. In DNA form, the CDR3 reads TGTGCCAGCAGTTACGGCCTAGCGGGGGGAGAGACCCAGTACTTC. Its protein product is CASSYGLAGGETQYF.

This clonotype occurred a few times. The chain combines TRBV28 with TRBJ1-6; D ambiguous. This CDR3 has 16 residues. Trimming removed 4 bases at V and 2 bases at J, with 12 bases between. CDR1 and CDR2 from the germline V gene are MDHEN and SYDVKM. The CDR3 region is CASSYPGTTYNSPLHF. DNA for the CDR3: TGTGCCAGCAGTTACCCAGGTACCACCTATAATTCACCCCTCCACTTT.

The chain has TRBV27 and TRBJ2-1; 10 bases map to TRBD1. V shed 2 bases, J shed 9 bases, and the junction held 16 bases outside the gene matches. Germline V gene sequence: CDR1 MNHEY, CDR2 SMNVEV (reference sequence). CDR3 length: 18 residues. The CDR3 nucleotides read TGTGCCAGCAGTTTACGCCCCCCCAAGACAGGGGGCTATGGTGAGCAGTTCTTC. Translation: CASSLRPPKTGGYGEQFF.

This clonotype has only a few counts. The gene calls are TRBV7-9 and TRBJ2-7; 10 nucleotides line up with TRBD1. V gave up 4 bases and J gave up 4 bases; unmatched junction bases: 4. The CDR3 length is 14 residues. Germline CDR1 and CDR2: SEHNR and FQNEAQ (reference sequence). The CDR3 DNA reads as TGTGCCAGCAGCTCGGACAGGGGGTTGTACGAGCAGTACTTC. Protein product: CASSSDRGLYEQYF.

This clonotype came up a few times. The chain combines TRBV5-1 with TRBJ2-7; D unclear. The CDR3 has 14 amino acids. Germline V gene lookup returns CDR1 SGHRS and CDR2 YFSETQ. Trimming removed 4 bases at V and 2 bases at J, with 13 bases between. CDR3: CASSGQVGTYEQYF. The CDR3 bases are TGCGCCAGCAGCGGTCAGGTGGGGACCTACGAGCAGTACTTC.

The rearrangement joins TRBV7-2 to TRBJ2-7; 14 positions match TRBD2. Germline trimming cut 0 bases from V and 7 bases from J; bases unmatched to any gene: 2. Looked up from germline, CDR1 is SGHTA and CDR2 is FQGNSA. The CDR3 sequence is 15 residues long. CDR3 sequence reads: CASSLAGLAGEEQYF. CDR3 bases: TGTGCCAGCAGCTTAGCGGGACTAGCGGGGGAGGAGCAGTACTTC.

CDR3 bases: TGCAGTGCTAGAGGACCGGGACAGGGGGGTCATGAGCAGTTCTTC. Translated: CSARGPGQGGHEQFF. V gene TRBV20-1 combines with J gene TRBJ2-1, with TRBD1 matching 11 bases. CDR3 size: 15 residues. V gave up 1 base and J gave up 8 bases; unmatched junction bases: 7. CDR1 is DFQATT, CDR2 SNEGSKA, per germline (reference sequence).

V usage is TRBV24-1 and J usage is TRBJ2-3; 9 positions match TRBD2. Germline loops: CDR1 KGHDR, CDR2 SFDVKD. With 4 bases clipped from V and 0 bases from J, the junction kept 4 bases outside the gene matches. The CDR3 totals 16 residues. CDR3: CATSEPSGASTDTQYF. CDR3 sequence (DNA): TGTGCCACCAGTGAACCTAGCGGGGCTAGCACAGATACGCAGTATTTT.

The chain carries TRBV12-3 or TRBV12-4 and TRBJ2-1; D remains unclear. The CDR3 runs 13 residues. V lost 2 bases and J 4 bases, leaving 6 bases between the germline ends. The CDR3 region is CASSLNQYNEQFF. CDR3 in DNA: TGTGCCAGCAGTTTAAATCAGTACAATGAGCAGTTCTTC.

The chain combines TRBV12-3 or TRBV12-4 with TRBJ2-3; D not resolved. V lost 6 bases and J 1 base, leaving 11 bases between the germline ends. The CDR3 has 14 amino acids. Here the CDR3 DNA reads TGTGCCAGCAGGGGAAAGGAAGGCACAGATACGCAGTATTTT. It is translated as CASRGKEGTDTQYF.

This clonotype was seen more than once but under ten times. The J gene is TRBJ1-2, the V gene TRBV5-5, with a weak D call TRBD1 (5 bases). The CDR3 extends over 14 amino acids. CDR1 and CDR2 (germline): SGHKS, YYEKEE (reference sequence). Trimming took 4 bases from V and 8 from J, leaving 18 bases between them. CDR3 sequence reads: CASSPSRDPGGYTF. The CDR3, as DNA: TGTGCCAGCAGCCCGAGCCGGGACCCGGGGGGCTACACCTTC.

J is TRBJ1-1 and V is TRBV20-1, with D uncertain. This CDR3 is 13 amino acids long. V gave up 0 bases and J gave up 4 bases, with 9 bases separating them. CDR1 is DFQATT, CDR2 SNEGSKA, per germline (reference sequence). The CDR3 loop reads CSAREGWSTEAFF. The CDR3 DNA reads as TGCAGTGCTAGAGAGGGGTGGAGCACTGAAGCTTTCTTT.

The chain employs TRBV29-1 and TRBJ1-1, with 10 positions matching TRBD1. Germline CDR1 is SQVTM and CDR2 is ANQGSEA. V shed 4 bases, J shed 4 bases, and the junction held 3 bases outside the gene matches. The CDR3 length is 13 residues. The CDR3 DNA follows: TGCAGCGTTGTCGGGACAGGGGCCACTGAAGCTTTCTTT. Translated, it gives CSVVGTGATEAFF.

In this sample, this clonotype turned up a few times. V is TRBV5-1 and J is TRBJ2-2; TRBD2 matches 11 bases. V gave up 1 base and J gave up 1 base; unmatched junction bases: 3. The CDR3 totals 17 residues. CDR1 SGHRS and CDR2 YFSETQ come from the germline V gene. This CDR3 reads CASSLPSGGLNTGELFF. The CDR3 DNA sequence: TGCGCCAGCAGCTTGCCTAGCGGGGGGCTGAACACCGGGGAGCTGTTTTTT.

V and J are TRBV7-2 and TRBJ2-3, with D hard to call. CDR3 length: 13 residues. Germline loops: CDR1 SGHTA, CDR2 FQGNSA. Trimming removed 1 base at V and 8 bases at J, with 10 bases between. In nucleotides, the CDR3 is TGTGCCAGCAGCTTAGACCCGGTGGGTACGCAGTATTTT. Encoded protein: CASSLDPVGTQYF.

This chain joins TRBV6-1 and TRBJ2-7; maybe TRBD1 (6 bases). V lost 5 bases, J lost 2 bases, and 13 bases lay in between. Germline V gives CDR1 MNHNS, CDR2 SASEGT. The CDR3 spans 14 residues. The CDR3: CASSPRTAPYEQYF. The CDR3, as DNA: TGTGCCAGCAGTCCCCGGACAGCCCCCTACGAGCAGTACTTC.